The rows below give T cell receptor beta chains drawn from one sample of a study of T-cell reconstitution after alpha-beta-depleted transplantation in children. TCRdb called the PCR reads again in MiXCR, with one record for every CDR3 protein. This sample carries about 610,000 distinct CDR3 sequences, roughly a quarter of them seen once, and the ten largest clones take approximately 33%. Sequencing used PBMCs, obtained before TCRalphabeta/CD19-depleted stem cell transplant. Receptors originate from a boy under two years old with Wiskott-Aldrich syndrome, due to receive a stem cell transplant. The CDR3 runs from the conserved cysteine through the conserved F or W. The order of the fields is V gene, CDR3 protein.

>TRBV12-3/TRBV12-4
CASSLMAYNSPLHF
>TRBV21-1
CASSKREEPKETQYF
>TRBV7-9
CASSLARDRETQYF
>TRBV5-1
CASSPWSPAGAFF
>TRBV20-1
CSASTKNTGELFF
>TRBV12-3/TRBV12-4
CASSLLSLAGGRNEQFF
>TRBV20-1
CSASTLAGAYEQYF
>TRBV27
CASSTQSYNEQFF
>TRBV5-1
CASSLLDRELDTQYF
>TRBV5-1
CASTSSGGGYNEQFF
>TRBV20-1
CSADPTDFGYTF
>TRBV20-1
CSARGGGGVAKNIQYF
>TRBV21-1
CASSKAGESHGCGYTF
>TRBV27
CASSFGGPGGTEAFF
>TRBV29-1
CSVEDHTGELFF
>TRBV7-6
CASSLVGTGVKDTQYF
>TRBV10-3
CAITENRGLGTGELFF
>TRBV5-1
CASSGDTRTDTQYF
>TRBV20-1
CSARDPRRYLLREAFF
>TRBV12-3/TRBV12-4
CASSFIQGNGELFF
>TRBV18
CASSSTRDGNEQFF
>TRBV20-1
CSARRGTPPDTQYF
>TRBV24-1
CATSDLKTGGRNEQFF